This T cell receptor beta chain is drawn from a study of T cell changes during pregnancy in multiple sclerosis. The germline V gene encodes CDR1 SEHNR and CDR2 FQNEAQ (reference sequence). V dropped 5 bases and J dropped 0 bases, with 8 bases sitting between them. The CDR3 spans 14 residues. Generated by immunoSEQ multiplex PCR, the TCRdb table keeps only in-frame clones and is missing some. This sample has about 36,000 clones; around 92% occur once, and the top ten carry about 0.46%. This chain joins TRBV7-9 and TRBJ1-3; D is undetermined. This receptor was identified in a female donor with multiple sclerosis, enrolled in a pregnancy study. The sequencing here drew on CD4+ T cells from peripheral blood mononuclear cells, taken after pregnancy. DNA for the CDR3: TGTGCCAGCAGCGATTACTACTCTGGAAACACCATATATTTT. It is translated as CASSDYYSGNTIYF.